This T cell receptor beta chain appears in the sequencing data of a study of OX40 agonist ivuxolimab in advanced cancers. Study context: Allowance was made for prior anti-PD-1, anti-PD-L1 or anti-CTLA-4 therapy, and around 44% had some. Study results and caveats: At 0.1 to 3.0 mg/kg and by week 6, CD4+ and CD8+ T cells in the blood had expanded clonally.

Patients who had autoimmune disease history or got systemic immunosuppression were left out. The method was immunoSEQ multiplex PCR; TCRdb's version includes in-frame clones alone and lacks a portion of them. The sample holds tens of thousands of clones, roughly four fifths seen once. The CDR3 is 16 amino acids. Germline values: CDR1 LGHNA, CDR2 YNFKEQ. V lost 1 base and J 1 base, leaving 13 bases between the germline ends. The table lists this clone with a few counts. Its target is not known. This sample comprised CD4+ or CD8+ T cells sorted from blood, obtained in a trial of the OX40 agonist ivuxolimab. The rearrangement joins TRBV4-2 to TRBJ1-1, with D maybe TRBD1 (6 bases). This sequence originates from an adult with an advanced solid tumor such as melanoma, head and neck, liver or kidney cancer. DNA of the CDR3: TGTGCCAGCAGCCAAGGTGTGGGGACACCGAACACTGAAGCTTTCTTT. Amino acid sequence: CASSQGVGTPNTEAFF.